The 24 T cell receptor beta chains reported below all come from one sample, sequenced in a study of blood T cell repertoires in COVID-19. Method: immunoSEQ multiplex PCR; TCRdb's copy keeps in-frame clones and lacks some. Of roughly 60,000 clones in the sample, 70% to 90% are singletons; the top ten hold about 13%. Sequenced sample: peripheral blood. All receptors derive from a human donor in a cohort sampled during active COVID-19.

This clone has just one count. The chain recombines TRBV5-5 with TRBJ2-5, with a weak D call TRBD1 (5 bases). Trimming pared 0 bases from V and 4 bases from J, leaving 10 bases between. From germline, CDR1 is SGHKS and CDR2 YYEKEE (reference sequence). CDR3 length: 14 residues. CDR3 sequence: CASSLDAGLETQYF. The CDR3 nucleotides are TGTGCCAGCAGCTTGGACGCAGGGCTAGAGACCCAGTACTTC.

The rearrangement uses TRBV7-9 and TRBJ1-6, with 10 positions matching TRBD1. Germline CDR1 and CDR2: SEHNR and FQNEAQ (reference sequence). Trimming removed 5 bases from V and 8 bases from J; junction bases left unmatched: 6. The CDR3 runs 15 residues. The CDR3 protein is CASSRGQGWDSPLHF. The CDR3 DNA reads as TGTGCCAGCAGCCGGGGACAGGGGTGGGATTCACCCCTCCACTTT.

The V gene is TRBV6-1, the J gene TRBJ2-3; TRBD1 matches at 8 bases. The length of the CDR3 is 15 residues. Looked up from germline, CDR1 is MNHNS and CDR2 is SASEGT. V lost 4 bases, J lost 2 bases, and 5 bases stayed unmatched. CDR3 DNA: TGTGCCAGCAGTGGACCGGGACAGGACACAGATACGCAGTATTTT. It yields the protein CASSGPGQDTDTQYF.

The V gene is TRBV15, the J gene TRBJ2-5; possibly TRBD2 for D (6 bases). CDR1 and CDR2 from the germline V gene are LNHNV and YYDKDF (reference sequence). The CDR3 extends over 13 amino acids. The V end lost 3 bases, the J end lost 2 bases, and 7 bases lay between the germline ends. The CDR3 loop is CATSSGGQETQYF. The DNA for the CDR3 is TGTGCCACCAGCAGCGGGGGTCAAGAGACCCAGTACTTC.

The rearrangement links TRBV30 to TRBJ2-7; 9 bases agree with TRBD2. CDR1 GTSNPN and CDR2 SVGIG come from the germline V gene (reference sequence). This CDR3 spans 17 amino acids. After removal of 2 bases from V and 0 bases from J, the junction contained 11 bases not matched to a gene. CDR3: CAWSQNLLAGLSYEQYF. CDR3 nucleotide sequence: TGTGCCTGGAGTCAAAACCTACTAGCGGGCCTCTCCTACGAGCAGTACTTC. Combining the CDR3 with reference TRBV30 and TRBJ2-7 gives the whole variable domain SQTIHQWPATLVQPVGSPLSLECTVEGTSNPNLYWYRQAAGRGLQLLFYSVGIGQISSEVPQNLSASRPQDRQFILSSKKLLLSDSGFYLCAWSQNLLAGLSYEQYFGPGTRLTVT.

The CDR3 is CASSPGTSSYEQYF. CDR3 coding DNA: TGCGCCAGCAGCCCGGGGACTAGCTCCTACGAGCAGTACTTC. J is TRBJ2-7 and V is TRBV5-1; 8 bases align to TRBD2. Losses at the gene ends were 4 bases for V and 0 bases for J; bases not matched to a gene: 3. Germline CDR1 SGHRS, CDR2 YFSETQ. There are 14 residues in the CDR3.

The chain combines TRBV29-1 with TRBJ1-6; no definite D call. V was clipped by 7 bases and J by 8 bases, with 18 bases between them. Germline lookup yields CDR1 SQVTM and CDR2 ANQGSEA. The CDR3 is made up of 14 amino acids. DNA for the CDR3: TGCAGCGCTTCTCAAGGAGGGATAGATTCACCCCTCCACTTT. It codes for CSASQGGIDSPLHF.

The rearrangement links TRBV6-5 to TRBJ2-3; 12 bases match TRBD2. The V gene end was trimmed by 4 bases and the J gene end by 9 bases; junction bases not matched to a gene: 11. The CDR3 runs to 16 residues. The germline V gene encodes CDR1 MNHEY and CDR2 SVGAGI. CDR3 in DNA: TGTGCCAGCAGTTGGGGGCTAGCGGGAGGGTCCTTGACGCAGTATTTT. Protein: CASSWGLAGGSLTQYF.

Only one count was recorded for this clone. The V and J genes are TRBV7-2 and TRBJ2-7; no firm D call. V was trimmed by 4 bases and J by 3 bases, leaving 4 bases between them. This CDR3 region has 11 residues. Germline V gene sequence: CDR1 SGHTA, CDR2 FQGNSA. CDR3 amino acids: CASSSYYEQYF. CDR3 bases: TGTGCCAGCAGCTCTTACTACGAGCAGTACTTC.

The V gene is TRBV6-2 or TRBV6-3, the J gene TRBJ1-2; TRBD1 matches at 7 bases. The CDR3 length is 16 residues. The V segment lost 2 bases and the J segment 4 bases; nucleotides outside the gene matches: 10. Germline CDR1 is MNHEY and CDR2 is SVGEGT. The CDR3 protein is CASSYPPTGVVYGYTF. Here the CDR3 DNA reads TGTGCCAGCAGTTACCCCCCCACAGGGGTCGTCTATGGCTACACCTTC.

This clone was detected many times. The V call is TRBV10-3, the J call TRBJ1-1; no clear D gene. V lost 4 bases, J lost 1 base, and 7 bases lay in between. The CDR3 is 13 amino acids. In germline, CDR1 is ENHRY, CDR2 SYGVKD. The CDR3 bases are TGTGCCATCAGTGGTCCAGAGAACACTGAAGCTTTCTTT. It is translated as CAISGPENTEAFF.

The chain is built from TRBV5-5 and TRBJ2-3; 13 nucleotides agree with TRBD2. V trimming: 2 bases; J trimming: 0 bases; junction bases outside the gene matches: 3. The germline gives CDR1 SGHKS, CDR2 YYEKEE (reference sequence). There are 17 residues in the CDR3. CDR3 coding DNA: TGTGCCAGCAGCTTTGGACTAGCGGGAGAAAGCACAGATACGCAGTATTTT. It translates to CASSFGLAGESTDTQYF.

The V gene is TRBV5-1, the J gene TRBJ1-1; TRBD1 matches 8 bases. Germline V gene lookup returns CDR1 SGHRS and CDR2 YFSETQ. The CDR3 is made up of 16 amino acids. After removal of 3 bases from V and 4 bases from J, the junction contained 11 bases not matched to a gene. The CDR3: CASSSQPGGAGTEAFF. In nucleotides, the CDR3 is TGCGCCAGCAGCTCGCAGCCAGGGGGCGCTGGCACTGAAGCTTTCTTT.

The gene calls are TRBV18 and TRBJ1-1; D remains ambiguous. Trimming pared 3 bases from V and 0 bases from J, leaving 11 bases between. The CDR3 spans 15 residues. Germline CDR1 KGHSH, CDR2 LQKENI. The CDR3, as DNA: TGTGCCAGCTCACCCCCAGGTTCCGTGAACACTGAAGCTTTCTTT. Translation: CASSPPGSVNTEAFF.

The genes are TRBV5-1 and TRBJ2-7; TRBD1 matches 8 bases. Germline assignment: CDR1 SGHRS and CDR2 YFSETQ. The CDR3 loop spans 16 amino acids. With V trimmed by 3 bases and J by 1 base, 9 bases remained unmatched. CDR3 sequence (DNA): TGCGCCAGCAGCTCCGGCAGGGGGCCGACGTCCTACGAGCAGTACTTC. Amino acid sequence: CASSSGRGPTSYEQYF.

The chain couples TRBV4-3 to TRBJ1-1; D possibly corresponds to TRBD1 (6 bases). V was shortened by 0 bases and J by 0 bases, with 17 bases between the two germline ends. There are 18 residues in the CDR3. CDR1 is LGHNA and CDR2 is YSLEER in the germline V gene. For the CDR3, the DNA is TGCGCCAGCAGCCAAGATATGCGGACAGATGGCGTGAACACTGAAGCTTTCTTT. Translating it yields CASSQDMRTDGVNTEAFF.

This chain's CDR3 is CAWSVGTSARTDTQYF. The CDR3 nucleotides read TGTGCCTGGAGTGTTGGGACTAGCGCTCGCACAGATACGCAGTATTTT. The rearrangement links TRBV30 to TRBJ2-3; TRBD2 agrees at 10 bases. Trimming cost V 0 bases and J 1 base; bases outside gene matches: 4. The CDR3 is 16 residues long. From germline, CDR1 is GTSNPN and CDR2 SVGIG (reference sequence). Full variable domain (rest looked up from reference TRBV30 and TRBJ2-3): SQTIHQWPATLVQPVGSPLSLECTVEGTSNPNLYWYRQAAGRGLQLLFYSVGIGQISSEVPQNLSASRPQDRQFILSSKKLLLSDSGFYLCAWSVGTSARTDTQYFGPGTRLTVL.

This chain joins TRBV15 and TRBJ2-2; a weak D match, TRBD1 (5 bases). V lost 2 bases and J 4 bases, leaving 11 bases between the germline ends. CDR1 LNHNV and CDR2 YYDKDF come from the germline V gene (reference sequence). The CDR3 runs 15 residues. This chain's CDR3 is CATSRWGVTTGELFF. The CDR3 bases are TGTGCCACCAGCAGATGGGGCGTAACCACCGGGGAGCTGTTTTTT.

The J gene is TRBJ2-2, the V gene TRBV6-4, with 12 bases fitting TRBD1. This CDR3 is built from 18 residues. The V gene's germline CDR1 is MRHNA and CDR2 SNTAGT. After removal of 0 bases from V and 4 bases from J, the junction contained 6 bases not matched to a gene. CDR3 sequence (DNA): TGTGCCAGCAGTGACTCGTTTGTGGGACAGGGGGCCACCGGGGAGCTGTTTTTT. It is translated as CASSDSFVGQGATGELFF.

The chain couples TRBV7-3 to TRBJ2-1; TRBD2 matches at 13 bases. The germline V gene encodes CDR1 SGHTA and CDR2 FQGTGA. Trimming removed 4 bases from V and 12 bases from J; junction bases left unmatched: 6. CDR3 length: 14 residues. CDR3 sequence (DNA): TGTGCCAGCAGCTCAGGGACTAGCGGGATTGCGCAGTTCTTC. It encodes CASSSGTSGIAQFF.

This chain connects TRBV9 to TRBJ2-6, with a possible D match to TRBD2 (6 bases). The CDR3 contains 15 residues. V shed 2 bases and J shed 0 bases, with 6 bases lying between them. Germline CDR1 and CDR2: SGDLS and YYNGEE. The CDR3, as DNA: TGTGCCAGCAGCGTTAGCGGCTCTGGGGCCAACGTCCTGACTTTC. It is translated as CASSVSGSGANVLTF.

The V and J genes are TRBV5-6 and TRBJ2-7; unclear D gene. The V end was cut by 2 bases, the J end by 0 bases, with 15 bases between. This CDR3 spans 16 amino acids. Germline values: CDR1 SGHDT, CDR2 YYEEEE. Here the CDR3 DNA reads TGTGCCAGCAGCTTAACAGCCGCAGTCAGCTCCTACGAGCAGTACTTC. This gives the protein CASSLTAAVSSYEQYF.

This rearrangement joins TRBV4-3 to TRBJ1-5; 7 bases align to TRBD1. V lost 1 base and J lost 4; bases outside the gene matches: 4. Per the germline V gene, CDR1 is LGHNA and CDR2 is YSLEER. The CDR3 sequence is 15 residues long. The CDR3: CASSQARDRNQPQHF. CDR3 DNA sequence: TGCGCCAGCAGCCAAGCCCGGGACAGAAATCAGCCCCAGCATTTT.

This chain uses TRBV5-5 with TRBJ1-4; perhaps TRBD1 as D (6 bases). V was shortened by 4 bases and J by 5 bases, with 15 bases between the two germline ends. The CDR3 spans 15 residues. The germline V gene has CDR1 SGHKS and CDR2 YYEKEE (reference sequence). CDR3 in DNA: TGTGCCAGCAGCATCGAGACAGGTCCGAATGAAAAACTGTTTTTT. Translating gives CASSIETGPNEKLFF.